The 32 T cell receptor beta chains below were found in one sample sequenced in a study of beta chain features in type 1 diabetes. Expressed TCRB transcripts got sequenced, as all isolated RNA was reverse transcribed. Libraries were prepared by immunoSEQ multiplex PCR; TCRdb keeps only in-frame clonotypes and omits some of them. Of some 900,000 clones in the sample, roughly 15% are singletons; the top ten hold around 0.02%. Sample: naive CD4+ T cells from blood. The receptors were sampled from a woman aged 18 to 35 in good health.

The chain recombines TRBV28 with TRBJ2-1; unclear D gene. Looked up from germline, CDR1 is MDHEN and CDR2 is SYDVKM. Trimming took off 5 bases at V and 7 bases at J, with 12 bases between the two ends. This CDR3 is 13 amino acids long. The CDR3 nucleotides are TGTGCCAGCAGTCTAGGGCCGACTAATGAGCAGTTCTTC. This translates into CASSLGPTNEQFF.

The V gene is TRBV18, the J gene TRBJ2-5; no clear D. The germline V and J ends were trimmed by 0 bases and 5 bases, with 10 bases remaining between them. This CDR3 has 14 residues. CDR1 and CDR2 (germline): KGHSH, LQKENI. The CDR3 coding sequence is TGTGCCAGCTCACCACCGGGCCGGTTCGAGACCCAGTACTTC. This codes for CASSPPGRFETQYF.

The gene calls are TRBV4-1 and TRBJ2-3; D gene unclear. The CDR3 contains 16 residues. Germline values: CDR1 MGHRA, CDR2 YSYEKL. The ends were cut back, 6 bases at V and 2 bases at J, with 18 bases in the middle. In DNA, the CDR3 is TGCGCCAGCAGTTACCGGCCGAAGTCGGACACAGATACGCAGTATTTT. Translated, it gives CASSYRPKSDTDTQYF.

This chain's CDR3 is CASSSRTSGSYNEQFF. The DNA of the CDR3 is TGTGCCAGCAGTTCCCGGACTAGCGGGAGTTACAATGAGCAGTTCTTC. V is TRBV6-5 and J is TRBJ2-1, with TRBD2 identical over 13 bases. CDR1 and CDR2 from the germline V gene are MNHEY and SVGAGI. The V segment lost 4 bases and the J segment 4 bases; nucleotides outside the gene matches: 4. This CDR3 is built from 16 residues.

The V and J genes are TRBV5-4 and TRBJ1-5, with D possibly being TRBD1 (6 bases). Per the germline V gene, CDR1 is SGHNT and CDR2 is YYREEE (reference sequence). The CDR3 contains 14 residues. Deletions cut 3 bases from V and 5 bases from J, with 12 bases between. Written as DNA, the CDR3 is TGTGCCAGCAGCTCCGGGACACTTGATCAGCCCCAGCATTTT. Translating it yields CASSSGTLDQPQHF.

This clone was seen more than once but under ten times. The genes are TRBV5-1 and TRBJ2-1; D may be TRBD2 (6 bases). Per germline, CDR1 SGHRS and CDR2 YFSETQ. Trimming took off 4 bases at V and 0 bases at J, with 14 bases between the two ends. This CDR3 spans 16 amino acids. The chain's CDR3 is CASSPGTVLSYNEQFF. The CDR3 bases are TGCGCCAGCAGCCCCGGGACTGTCCTCTCCTACAATGAGCAGTTCTTC.

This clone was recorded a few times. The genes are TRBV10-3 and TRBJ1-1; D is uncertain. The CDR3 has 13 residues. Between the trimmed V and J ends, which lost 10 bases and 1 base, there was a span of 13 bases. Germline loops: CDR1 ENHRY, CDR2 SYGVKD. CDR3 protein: CASQGLPNTEAFF. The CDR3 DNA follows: TGTGCCAGCCAAGGACTACCGAACACTGAAGCTTTCTTT.

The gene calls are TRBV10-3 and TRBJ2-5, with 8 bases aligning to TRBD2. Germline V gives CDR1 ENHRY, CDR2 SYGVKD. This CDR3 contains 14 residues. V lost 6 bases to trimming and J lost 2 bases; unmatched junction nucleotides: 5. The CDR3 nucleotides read TGTGCCATCAGACCCGGGACTAGTCAAGAGACCCAGTACTTC. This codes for CAIRPGTSQETQYF.

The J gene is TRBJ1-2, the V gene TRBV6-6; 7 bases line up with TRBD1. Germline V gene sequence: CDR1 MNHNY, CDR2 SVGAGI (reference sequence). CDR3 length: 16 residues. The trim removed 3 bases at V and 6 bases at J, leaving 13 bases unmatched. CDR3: CASSYSFTRQGDGYTF. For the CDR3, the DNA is TGTGCCAGCAGTTATTCCTTTACGCGACAGGGCGATGGCTACACCTTC.

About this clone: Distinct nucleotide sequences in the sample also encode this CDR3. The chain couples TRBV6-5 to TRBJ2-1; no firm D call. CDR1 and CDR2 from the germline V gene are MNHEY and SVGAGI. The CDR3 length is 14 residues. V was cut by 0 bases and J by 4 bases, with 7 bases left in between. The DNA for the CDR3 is TGTGCCAGCAGTTACTCTTCAAGATACAATGAGCAGTTCTTC. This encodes CASSYSSRYNEQFF.

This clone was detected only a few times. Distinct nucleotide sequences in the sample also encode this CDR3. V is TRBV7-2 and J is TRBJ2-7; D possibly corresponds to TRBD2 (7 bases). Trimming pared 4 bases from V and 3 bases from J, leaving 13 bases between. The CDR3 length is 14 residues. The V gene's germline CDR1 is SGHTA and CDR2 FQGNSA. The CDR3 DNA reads TGTGCCAGCAGCTCTCGGGGAGGGGGCTACGAGCAGTACTTC. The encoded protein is CASSSRGGGYEQYF. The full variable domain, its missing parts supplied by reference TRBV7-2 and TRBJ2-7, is GAGVSQSPSNKVTEKGKDVELRCDPISGHTALYWYRQSLGQGLEFLIYFQGNSAPDKSGLPSDRFSAERTGGSVSTLTIQRTQQEDSAVYLCASSSRGGGYEQYFGPGTRLTVT.

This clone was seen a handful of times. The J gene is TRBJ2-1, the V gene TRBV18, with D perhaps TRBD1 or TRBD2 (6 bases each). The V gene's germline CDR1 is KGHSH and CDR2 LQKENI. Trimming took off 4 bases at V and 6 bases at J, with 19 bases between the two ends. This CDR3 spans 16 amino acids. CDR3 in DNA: TGTGCCAGCTCACAGACATACACCAGGGGAGGCAATGAGCAGTTCTTC. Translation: CASSQTYTRGGNEQFF.

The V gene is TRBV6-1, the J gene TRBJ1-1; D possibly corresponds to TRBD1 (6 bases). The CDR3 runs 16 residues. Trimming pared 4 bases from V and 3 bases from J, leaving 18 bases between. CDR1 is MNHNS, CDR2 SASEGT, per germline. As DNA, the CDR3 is TGTGCCAGCAGTGGATCAAGGGTCTCAGGGGACACTGAAGCTTTCTTT. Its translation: CASSGSRVSGDTEAFF.

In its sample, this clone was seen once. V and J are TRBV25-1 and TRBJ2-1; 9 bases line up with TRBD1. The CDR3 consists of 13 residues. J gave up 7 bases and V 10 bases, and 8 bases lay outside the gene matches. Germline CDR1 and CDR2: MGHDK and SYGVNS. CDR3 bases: TGTGCCATCCCCCGGGACAGGGATAATGAGCAGTTCTTC. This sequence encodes CAIPRDRDNEQFF.

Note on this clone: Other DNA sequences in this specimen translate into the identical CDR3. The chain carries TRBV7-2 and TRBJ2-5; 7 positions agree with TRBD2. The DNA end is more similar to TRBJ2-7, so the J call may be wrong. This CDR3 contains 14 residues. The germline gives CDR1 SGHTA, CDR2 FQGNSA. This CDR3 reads CASSLVAGPYEQYF. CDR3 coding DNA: TGTGCCAGCAGCTTAGTAGCGGGTCCCTACGAGCAGTACTTC.

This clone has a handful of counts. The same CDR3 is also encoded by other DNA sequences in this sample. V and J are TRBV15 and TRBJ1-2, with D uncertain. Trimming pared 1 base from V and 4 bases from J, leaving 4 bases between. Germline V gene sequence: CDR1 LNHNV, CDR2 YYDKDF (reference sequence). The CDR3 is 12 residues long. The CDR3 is CATSRAGYGYTF. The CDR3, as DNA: TGTGCCACCAGCAGAGCCGGCTATGGCTACACCTTC.

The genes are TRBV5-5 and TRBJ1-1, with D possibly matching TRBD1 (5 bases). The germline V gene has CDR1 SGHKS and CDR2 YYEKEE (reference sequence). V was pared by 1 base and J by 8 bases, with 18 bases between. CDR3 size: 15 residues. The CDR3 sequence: CASSLSWDPSSEAFF. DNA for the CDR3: TGTGCCAGCAGCTTGAGCTGGGACCCTAGCTCAGAAGCTTTCTTT.

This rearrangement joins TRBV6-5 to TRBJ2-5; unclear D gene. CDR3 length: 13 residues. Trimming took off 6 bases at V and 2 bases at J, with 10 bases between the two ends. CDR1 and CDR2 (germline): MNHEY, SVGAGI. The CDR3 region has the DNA TGTGCCAGCAGACGCGACGGACAAGAGACCCAGTACTTC. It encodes CASRRDGQETQYF.

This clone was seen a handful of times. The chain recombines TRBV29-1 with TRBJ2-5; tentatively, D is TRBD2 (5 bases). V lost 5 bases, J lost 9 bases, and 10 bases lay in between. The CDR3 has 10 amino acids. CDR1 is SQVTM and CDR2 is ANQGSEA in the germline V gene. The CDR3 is CSVWWGAQYF. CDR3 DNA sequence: TGCAGCGTTTGGTGGGGAGCCCAGTACTTC.

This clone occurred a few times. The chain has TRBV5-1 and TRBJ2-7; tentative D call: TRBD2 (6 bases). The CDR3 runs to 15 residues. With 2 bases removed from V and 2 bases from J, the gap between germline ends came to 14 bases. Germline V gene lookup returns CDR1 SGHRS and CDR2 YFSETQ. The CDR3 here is CASSLEAGPAYEQYF. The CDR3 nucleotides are TGCGCCAGCAGCTTAGAGGCGGGGCCCGCCTACGAGCAGTACTTC.

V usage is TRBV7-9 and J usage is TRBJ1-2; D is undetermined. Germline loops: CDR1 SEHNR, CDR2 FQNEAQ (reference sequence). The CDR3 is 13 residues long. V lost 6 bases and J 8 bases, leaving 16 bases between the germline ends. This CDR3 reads CASRSPPIRGYTF. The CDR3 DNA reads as TGTGCCAGCAGATCCCCCCCCATTCGCGGCTACACCTTC.

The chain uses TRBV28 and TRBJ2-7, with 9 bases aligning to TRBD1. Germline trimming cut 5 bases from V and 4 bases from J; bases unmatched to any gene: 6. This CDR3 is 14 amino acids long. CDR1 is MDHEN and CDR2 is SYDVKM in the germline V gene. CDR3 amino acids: CASSRTGVVYEQYF. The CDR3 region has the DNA TGTGCCAGCAGTCGGACAGGGGTCGTGTACGAGCAGTACTTC.

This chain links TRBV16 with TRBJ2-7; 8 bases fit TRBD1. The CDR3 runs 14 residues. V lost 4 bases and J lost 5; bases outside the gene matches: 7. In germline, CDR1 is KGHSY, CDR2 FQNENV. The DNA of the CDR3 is TGTGCCAGCAGCCCCCGGACAGGGACAAACGAGCAGTACTTC. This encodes CASSPRTGTNEQYF.

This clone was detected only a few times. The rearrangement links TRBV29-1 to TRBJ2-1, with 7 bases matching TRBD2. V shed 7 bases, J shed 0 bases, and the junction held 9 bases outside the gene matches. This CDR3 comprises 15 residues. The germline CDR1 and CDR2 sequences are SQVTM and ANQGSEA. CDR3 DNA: TGCAGCGCCTCCTTACTAGCGACCTCCTACAATGAGCAGTTCTTC. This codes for CSASLLATSYNEQFF.

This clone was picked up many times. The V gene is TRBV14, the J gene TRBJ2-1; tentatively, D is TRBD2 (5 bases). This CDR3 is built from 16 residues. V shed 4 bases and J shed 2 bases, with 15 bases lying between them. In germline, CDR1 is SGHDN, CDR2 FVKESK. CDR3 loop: CASSRKIGLPYNEQFF. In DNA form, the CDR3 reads TGTGCCAGCAGCCGCAAGATCGGACTGCCCTACAATGAGCAGTTCTTC.

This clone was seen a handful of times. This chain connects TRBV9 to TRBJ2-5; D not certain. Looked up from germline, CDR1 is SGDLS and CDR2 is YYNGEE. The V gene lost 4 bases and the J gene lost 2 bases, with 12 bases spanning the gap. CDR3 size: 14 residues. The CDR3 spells CASSSSQLQETQYF. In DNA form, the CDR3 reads TGTGCCAGCAGCAGTTCCCAGTTACAAGAGACCCAGTACTTC.

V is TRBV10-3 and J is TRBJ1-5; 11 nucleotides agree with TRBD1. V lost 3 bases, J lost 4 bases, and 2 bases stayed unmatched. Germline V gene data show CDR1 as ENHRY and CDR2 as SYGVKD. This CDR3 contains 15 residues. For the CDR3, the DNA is TGTGCCATCAGTGATGGGGACAGGGGGAATCAGCCCCAGCATTTT. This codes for CAISDGDRGNQPQHF.

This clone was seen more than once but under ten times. For the CDR3, the DNA is TGTGCCAGCAAAGTCGCAGTGAACACTGAAGCTTTCTTT. It codes for CASKVAVNTEAFF. The J gene is TRBJ1-1, the V gene TRBV2; D is unclear. The CDR3 is made up of 13 amino acids. Between the trimmed V and J ends, which lost 7 bases and 0 bases, there was a span of 9 bases. The germline gives CDR1 SNHLY, CDR2 FYNNEI.

CDR3 DNA: TGTGCCAGCAGCATTATCGGACAGGAGACGCCCTACGAGCAGTACTTC. It encodes CASSIIGQETPYEQYF. The rearrangement links TRBV9 to TRBJ2-7; 7 nucleotides agree with TRBD1. The V gene end was trimmed by 4 bases and the J gene end by 2 bases; junction bases not matched to a gene: 12. The CDR3 has 16 amino acids. The germline V gene encodes CDR1 SGDLS and CDR2 YYNGEE.

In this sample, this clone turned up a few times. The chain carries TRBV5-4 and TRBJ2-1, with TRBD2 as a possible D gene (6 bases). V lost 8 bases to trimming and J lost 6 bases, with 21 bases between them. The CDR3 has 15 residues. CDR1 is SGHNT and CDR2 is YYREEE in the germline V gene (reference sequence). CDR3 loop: CASSHRRGLGNEQFF. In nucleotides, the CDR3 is TGTGCCAGTTCCCATCGGCGGGGATTAGGCAATGAGCAGTTCTTC.

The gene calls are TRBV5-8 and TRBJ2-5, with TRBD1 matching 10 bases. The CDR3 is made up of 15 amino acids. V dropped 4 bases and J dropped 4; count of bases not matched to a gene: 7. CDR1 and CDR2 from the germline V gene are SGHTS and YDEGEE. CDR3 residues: CASSGTGDIAETQYF. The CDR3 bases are TGTGCCAGCAGCGGGACAGGGGATATCGCAGAGACCCAGTACTTC.

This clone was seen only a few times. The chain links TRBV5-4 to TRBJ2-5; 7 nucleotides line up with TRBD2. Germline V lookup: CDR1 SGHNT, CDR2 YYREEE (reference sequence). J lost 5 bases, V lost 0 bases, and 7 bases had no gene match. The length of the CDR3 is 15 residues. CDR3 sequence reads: CASSLGSRGGETQYF. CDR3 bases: TGTGCCAGCAGCTTGGGGTCGCGGGGAGGGGAGACCCAGTACTTC.